A single sample is the source of the 9 T cell receptor beta chains below, sequenced in a study of blood T cells in healthy people across ages. With a J-beta primer mix and a sample-barcoded 5' primer, a second PCR ran about 7 to 12 cycles. Each CDR3 protein gets one entry after TCRdb re-called the 5' RACE reads with MiXCR. The repertoire consists of some 1.7 million distinct CDR3 sequences, with about 28% occurring once and the leading ten covering 7.7%. The sequenced sample consisted of blood. Receptors originate from a woman in her thirties in good health.

V is TRBV29-1 and J is TRBJ1-1; TRBD1 agrees at 8 bases. This CDR3 has 14 amino acids. J gave up 4 bases and V 7 bases, and 11 bases lay outside the gene matches. Germline CDR1 SQVTM, CDR2 ANQGSEA. CDR3 in amino acids: CSAQGAFLGTEAFF. CDR3 in DNA: TGCAGCGCCCAGGGGGCCTTCCTTGGCACTGAAGCTTTCTTT.

The genes are TRBV15 and TRBJ1-1; D is possibly TRBD1 (5 bases). This CDR3 contains 15 residues. Trimming stripped 1 base from V and 4 bases from J, with 13 bases between. CDR1 LNHNV and CDR2 YYDKDF come from the germline V gene (reference sequence). CDR3 sequence: CATSRAFRQGTEAFF. The CDR3 region has the DNA TGTGCCACCAGCAGAGCCTTCAGGCAGGGCACTGAAGCTTTCTTT. The variable domain in full, completed from reference TRBV15 and TRBJ1-1, reads DAMVIQNPRYQVTQFGKPVTLSCSQTLNHNVMYWYQQKSSQAPKLLFHYYDKDFNNEADTPDNFQSRRPNTSFCFLDIRSPGLGDTAMYLCATSRAFRQGTEAFFGQGTRLTVV.

This clonotype was detected a few times. The CDR3: CSAVRTVLEGEQYF. Here the CDR3 DNA reads TGCAGTGCTGTTAGGACAGTGCTTGAAGGCGAGCAGTACTTC. The chain is built from TRBV20-1 and TRBJ2-7, with D perhaps TRBD1 (6 bases). The CDR3 length is 14 residues. The V end lost 5 bases, the J end lost 6 bases, and 20 bases lay between the germline ends. The germline V gene has CDR1 DFQATT and CDR2 SNEGSKA (reference sequence).

The CDR3 region is CASCCEDLYEQFF. The CDR3 nucleotides read TGTGCCAGTTGTTGTGAGGATCTCTATGAGCAGTTCTTC. The chain recombines TRBV19 with TRBJ2-1; D gene uncertain. CDR1 and CDR2 (germline): LNHDA, SQIVND (reference sequence). The V end was cut by 8 bases, the J end by 8 bases, with 16 bases between. The CDR3 covers 13 residues.

This clonotype was detected a few times. The chain couples TRBV5-1 to TRBJ1-4; D not resolved. This CDR3 has 13 amino acids. The V gene lost 4 bases and the J gene lost 7 bases, with 11 bases spanning the gap. Germline lookup yields CDR1 SGHRS and CDR2 YFSETQ. CDR3: CASSRTEGEKLFF. The DNA of the CDR3 is TGCGCCAGCAGCCGCACCGAGGGTGAAAAACTGTTTTTT.

This clonotype was counted at least ten times. This chain uses TRBV20-1 with TRBJ1-2; D is unresolved. The germline V gene has CDR1 DFQATT and CDR2 SNEGSKA (reference sequence). There are 15 residues in the CDR3. V lost 4 bases and J lost 2, with 17 bases in between. CDR3 in DNA: TGCAGTGCTACGGAGGCGATCGCCCTCAACTATGGCTACACCTTC. Protein product: CSATEAIALNYGYTF.

The chain joins TRBV5-1 to TRBJ2-2; TRBD2 agrees at 8 bases. The V and J ends lost 2 bases and 6 bases, in that order; junction bases with no gene match: 6. The CDR3 totals 15 residues. CDR1 is SGHRS and CDR2 is YFSETQ in the germline V gene. The CDR3 region has the DNA TGCGCCAGCAGCTTCGACGGGGGGGCCCCCGGGGAGCTGTTTTTT. Amino acids: CASSFDGGAPGELFF.

The J gene is TRBJ2-5, the V gene TRBV14; D gene unclear. The CDR3 has 13 residues. The V gene's germline CDR1 is SGHDN and CDR2 FVKESK. Trimming took off 0 bases at V and 4 bases at J, with 6 bases between the two ends. The DNA of the CDR3 is TGTGCCAGCAGCCAAGAAATGCGAGAGACCCAGTACTTC. Protein product: CASSQEMRETQYF.

The chain has TRBV9 and TRBJ2-5; D is undetermined. Germline-derived CDR1 and CDR2 are SGDLS and YYNGEE. The CDR3 has 13 amino acids. V dropped 0 bases and J dropped 7 bases, with 10 bases sitting between them. CDR3 bases: TGTGCCAGCAGCGTAGCTTCCGACGGGACCCAGTACTTC. It specifies CASSVASDGTQYF.